The 30 T cell receptor beta chains presented below share a single source sample, sequenced in a study of tumor-infiltrating lymphocytes in primary liver carcinoma. Constant-region priming of around 530 ng total RNA yielded TCR beta cDNA. ARM-PCR was slightly modified, and three nested multiplex PCR rounds with it gave rise to the TCR beta libraries. A C-beta reverse primer and TRBV1-TRBV30 forward primers served in each of the first two PCR rounds, at around 10 cycles apiece. TCRdb called the multiplex PCR reads again in MiXCR, with one record for every CDR3 protein. The top ten clones hold around 68% of a sample with about 180,000 distinct CDR3 sequences, 50% to 75% of them seen once. Germline DNA was also extracted, and blood RNA was taken from unsorted whole blood. Sequencing was carried out using peripheral blood. Receptors originate from a man between 35 and 55 years old with primary liver carcinoma and hepatitis B virus infection.

This clonotype was seen a few times. This sequence joins TRBV11-2 and TRBJ2-3, with 11 bases fitting TRBD2. The V and J ends lost 6 bases and 2 bases, in that order; junction bases with no gene match: 4. The germline V gene encodes CDR1 SGHAT and CDR2 FQNNGV. This CDR3 has 15 amino acids. The DNA of the CDR3 is TGTGCCAGCAGAGGGACTAGCGGAGACACAGATACGCAGTATTTT. Encoded protein: CASRGTSGDTDTQYF.

The CDR3 sequence: CASSLAIAGGGQETQYF. DNA of the CDR3: TGTGCCAGCAGCTTGGCCATAGCGGGAGGGGGGCAAGAGACCCAGTACTTC. This rearrangement joins TRBV11-2 to TRBJ2-5, with TRBD2 matching 11 bases. The CDR3 has 17 amino acids. The germline CDR1 and CDR2 sequences are SGHAT and FQNNGV. V shed 3 bases, J shed 2 bases, and the junction held 8 bases outside the gene matches.

This clonotype has a count of ten or more. The rearrangement links TRBV29-1 to TRBJ1-2; 7 nucleotides align to TRBD1. The CDR3 consists of 12 residues. The ends lost 1 base at V and 6 bases at J; junction bases unmatched: 2. CDR1 and CDR2 from the germline V gene are SQVTM and ANQGSEA. Here the CDR3 DNA reads TGCAGCGTTGAAGGTGACAGGGATGGCTACACCTTC. It encodes CSVEGDRDGYTF.

There are many counts of this clonotype. The rearrangement links TRBV11-1 to TRBJ2-7; 10 nucleotides match TRBD2. Unmatched junction bases numbered 3, after V lost 0 bases and J lost 4 bases. The CDR3 sequence is 15 residues long. Germline V gene lookup returns CDR1 SGHAT and CDR2 FQDESV (reference sequence). CDR3 in amino acids: CASSLASSGRYEQYF. DNA for the CDR3: TGTGCCAGCAGCTTAGCGTCTAGCGGGAGATACGAGCAGTACTTC.

The chain couples TRBV11-2 to TRBJ1-3; no clear D. Trimming removed 1 base at V and 7 bases at J, with 11 bases between. The CDR3 is made up of 14 amino acids. CDR1 SGHAT and CDR2 FQNNGV come from the germline V gene. Written as DNA, the CDR3 is TGTGCCAGCAGCTTAGGAACCGTGGGGAACACCATATATTTT. This gives the protein CASSLGTVGNTIYF.

This clonotype was detected only a few times. J is TRBJ1-1 and V is TRBV6-6; TRBD1 agrees at 7 bases. The CDR3 runs 14 residues. The J segment lost 5 bases and the V segment lost 6 bases, leaving 9 bases of the junction unmatched. Germline loops: CDR1 MNHNY, CDR2 SVGAGI (reference sequence). In DNA, the CDR3 is TGTGCCAGCAGCCGATCCCAGGGGGGAACTGAAGCTTTCTTT. Protein: CASSRSQGGTEAFF.

Of note for this clonotype: Sequence at one end of the junction differs from germline and may be a read error. The rearrangement joins TRBV6-7 to TRBJ2-1, with 10 positions matching TRBD2. TRBV6-7 is treated as an ORF (open reading frame) with a function not yet certain. The CDR3 length is 21 residues. In nucleotides, the CDR3 is TGTGCCAGCAATTACTCTCAGGGTAGGCCGCAAGCGGGAGGGGCCTACAATGAGCAGTTCTTC. It is translated as CASNYSQGRPQAGGAYNEQFF.

This clonotype showed up just a few times. The V and J genes are TRBV10-3 and TRBJ2-3; a weak D match, TRBD1 (5 bases). The CDR3 sequence is 14 residues long. Trimming removed 0 bases at V and 5 bases at J, with 9 bases between. Germline CDR1 ENHRY, CDR2 SYGVKD. The CDR3: CAISESAGKDTQYF. CDR3 DNA: TGTGCCATCAGTGAGTCGGCAGGGAAAGATACGCAGTATTTT.

This chain joins TRBV29-1 and TRBJ2-5; 10 bases fit TRBD2. CDR1 and CDR2 from the germline V gene are SQVTM and ANQGSEA. The CDR3 sequence is 14 residues long. V trimming: 8 bases; J trimming: 1 base; junction bases outside the gene matches: 7. The chain's CDR3 is CSIGPSGSQETQYF. The DNA for the CDR3 is TGCAGCATTGGGCCTAGCGGGAGCCAAGAGACCCAGTACTTC.

This clonotype has only a few counts. V and J are TRBV4-1 and TRBJ2-1; TRBD2 agrees at 10 bases. The junction had 11 bases not matched to a gene; V was cut back by 1 base and J by 8 bases. This CDR3 spans 17 amino acids. CDR1 MGHRA and CDR2 YSYEKL come from the germline V gene. The CDR3 here is CASSQGSLSGRADEQFF. In nucleotides, the CDR3 is TGCGCCAGCAGCCAAGGTAGTTTGAGCGGGAGGGCGGATGAGCAGTTCTTC.

Turning to this clonotype: Its ends do not fully match the called genes, so a read error is possible. The CDR3 protein is CASILAAGPEQYF. Here the CDR3 DNA reads TGTGCCAGCATCTTAGCGGCGGGACCCGAGCAGTACTTC. The gene calls are TRBV11-2 and TRBJ2-7, with a tentative D call TRBD2 (6 bases). The CDR3 length is 13 residues. CDR1 and CDR2 from the germline V gene are SGHAT and FQNNGV.

The genes are TRBV6-6 and TRBJ2-3, with TRBD2 identical over 11 bases. CDR1 and CDR2 from the germline V gene are MNHNY and SVGAGI (reference sequence). Trimming took 1 base from V and 3 from J; bases not matched to a gene: 6. The CDR3 sequence is 17 residues long. CDR3 bases: TGTGCCAGCAGTTACTACCCTGGGACTAGCGGTACAGATACGCAGTATTTT. It yields the protein CASSYYPGTSGTDTQYF.

Regarding this clonotype: Being one base from a much bigger clone, this may be a read error. This chain connects TRBV11-1 to TRBJ2-1; TRBD2 agrees at 7 bases. Germline CDR1 reads SGHAT; CDR2 reads FQDESV (reference sequence). This CDR3 comprises 15 residues. CDR3 in DNA: TGTGCCAGCAGCTTAATGGGGGGGTCCTACAATGAGCAGCTCTTC. Protein product: CASSLMGGSYNEQLF.

This clonotype appeared a few times. This chain connects TRBV12-5 to TRBJ2-3, with 13 bases that match TRBD2. The CDR3 loop spans 16 amino acids. The germline CDR1 and CDR2 sequences are LGHNT and FRNRAP. The V gene end was trimmed by 6 bases and the J gene end by 4 bases; junction bases not matched to a gene: 7. CDR3 in amino acids: CASGLGLAGASDTQYF. CDR3 DNA: TGTGCTAGTGGCCTCGGACTAGCGGGAGCGTCAGATACGCAGTATTTT. The full variable domain, rest sourced from reference TRBV12-5 and TRBJ2-3, is DARVTQTPRHKVTEMGQEVTMRCQPILGHNTVFWYRQTMMQGLELLAYFRNRAPLDDSGMPKDRFSAEMPDATLATLKIQPSEPRDSAVYFCASGLGLAGASDTQYFGPGTRLTVL.

This clonotype was detected a few times. The CDR3 region is CASSSHRRIGLDEQFF. In DNA, the CDR3 is TGTGCCAGCAGCTCCCACAGGCGAATAGGTTTGGATGAGCAGTTCTTC. The chain has TRBV5-4 and TRBJ2-1; maybe TRBD1 (5 bases). CDR1 and CDR2 (germline): SGHNT, YYREEE (reference sequence). The ends were cut back, 3 bases at V and 8 bases at J, with 21 bases in the middle. This CDR3 comprises 16 residues.

V gene TRBV10-3 combines with J gene TRBJ2-1; TRBD1 matches 10 bases. This CDR3 comprises 14 residues. Trimming removed 9 bases from V and 7 bases from J; junction bases left unmatched: 9. Germline V gene sequence: CDR1 ENHRY, CDR2 SYGVKD. The chain's CDR3 is CAISRQGARNEQFF. In DNA form, the CDR3 reads TGTGCCATTTCGAGACAGGGGGCGCGGAATGAGCAGTTCTTC.

This clonotype was counted only a few times. In nucleotides, the CDR3 is TGCGCCAGCAGCTTTGGACAGTACCAAGAGACCCAGTACTTC. Residues: CASSFGQYQETQYF. The rearrangement links TRBV5-1 to TRBJ2-5; TRBD1 might be the D (6 bases). In germline, CDR1 is SGHRS, CDR2 YFSETQ. This CDR3 comprises 14 residues. Trimming pared 2 bases from V and 0 bases from J, leaving 8 bases between.

This clonotype has at least ten counts. The chain carries TRBV29-1 and TRBJ2-7; the D gene is possibly TRBD1 (5 bases). The CDR3 length is 13 residues. Per germline, CDR1 SQVTM and CDR2 ANQGSEA. V was clipped by 4 bases and J by 6 bases, with 16 bases between them. The CDR3 here is CSVGKDTWSEQYF. The CDR3 DNA is TGCAGCGTTGGAAAGGACACCTGGTCCGAGCAGTACTTC.

Note on this clonotype: The junction differs from germline at one of its ends, possibly a read error. The rearrangement uses TRBV11-2 and TRBJ1-1; D is unresolved. The CDR3 is 11 amino acids. CDR1 and CDR2 (germline): SGHAT, FQNNGV. The DNA of the CDR3 is TGTGCCAGCAGCCGGACTTCTGAAACTTTCTTC. This codes for CASSRTSETFF.

Note on this clonotype: One junction end disagrees with the germline gene, perhaps due to a read error. The rearrangement joins TRBV29-1 to TRBJ2-3; D unresolved. The CDR3 spans 14 residues. Germline CDR1 reads SQVTM; CDR2 reads ANQGSEA. CDR3 amino acids: CSPRSESVADSQYF. The CDR3 DNA reads TGCAGCCCCCGCTCAGAAAGCGTTGCAGATTCGCAGTATTTT.

This clonotype occurred once. V gene TRBV6-1 combines with J gene TRBJ2-7, with 7 nucleotides matching TRBD1. Germline CDR1 is MNHNS and CDR2 is SASEGT. V dropped 6 bases and J dropped 3; count of bases not matched to a gene: 5. This CDR3 has 13 amino acids. In DNA form, the CDR3 reads TGTGCCAGCAGGGGGACAGTACTCTACGAGCAGTACTTC. Its protein product is CASRGTVLYEQYF.

This chain connects TRBV13 to TRBJ2-5; the D gene could be TRBD1 or TRBD2 (5 bases each). Trimming cost V 5 bases and J 1 base, with 14 bases left between them. Germline V lookup: CDR1 PRHDT, CDR2 FYEKMQ (reference sequence). CDR3 size: 15 residues. CDR3 coding DNA: TGTGCCAGCAGCCGAGGGGCAGGGCTCCAAGAGACCCAGTACTTC. This gives the protein CASSRGAGLQETQYF.

This clonotype was detected only once. Sequence at one end of the junction differs from germline and may be a read error. The chain combines TRBV11-1 with TRBJ2-7; TRBD1 matches 7 bases. CDR1 and CDR2 from the germline V gene are SGHAT and FQDESV (reference sequence). This CDR3 has 15 amino acids. This CDR3 reads CASSLTGTVSYEQYF. Written as DNA, the CDR3 is TGTGCTAGCAGCCTGACTGGGACAGTCTCCTACGAGCAGTACTTC.

The J gene is TRBJ2-1, the V gene TRBV29-1; TRBD1 might be the D (6 bases). V was trimmed by 6 bases and J by 0 bases, leaving 12 bases between them. There are 14 residues in the CDR3. The germline CDR1 and CDR2 sequences are SQVTM and ANQGSEA. CDR3 bases: TGCAGCGTACAGGGTTGGAGCTCCTACAATGAGCAGTTCTTC. This gives the protein CSVQGWSSYNEQFF.

This clonotype was recorded at least ten times. CDR3 coding DNA: TGTGCCAGCAGCACGACAGGACGCCTCTACGAGCAGTACTTC. It yields the protein CASSTTGRLYEQYF. The V gene is TRBV5-5, the J gene TRBJ2-7; possibly TRBD1 for D (6 bases). V shed 4 bases and J shed 3 bases, with 14 bases lying between them. Germline V gene lookup returns CDR1 SGHKS and CDR2 YYEKEE (reference sequence). The length of the CDR3 is 14 residues.

On this clonotype itself: No conserved phenylalanine or tryptophan is present at the end of the CDR3, so a read error is the likely explanation. The chain joins TRBV6-2 or TRBV6-3 to TRBJ1-1; D perhaps matches TRBD1 (5 bases). This CDR3 region has 14 residues. Germline assignment: CDR1 MNHEY and CDR2 SVGEGT. The V end was cut by 5 bases, the J end by 2 bases, with 12 bases between. The CDR3 loop is CASSVGPRNTEAFS. The CDR3 nucleotides read TGTGCCAGCAGTGTGGGACCGCGTAACACTGAAGCTTTCTCT.

This clonotype showed up just a few times. This sequence joins TRBV11-2 and TRBJ2-1, with 10 bases lining up with TRBD2. V was clipped by 1 base and J by 0 bases; unmatched bases: 3. Germline V gene lookup returns CDR1 SGHAT and CDR2 FQNNGV. This CDR3 spans 17 amino acids. CDR3 protein: CASSLAPSGSSYNEQFF. CDR3 in DNA: TGTGCCAGCAGCTTAGCTCCTAGCGGGAGCTCCTACAATGAGCAGTTCTTC.

This clonotype was seen a few times. The chain is built from TRBV7-8 and TRBJ2-7, with 8 bases matching TRBD2. CDR1 and CDR2 from the germline V gene are SGHVS and FQNEAQ. The CDR3 totals 12 residues. Trimming took 5 bases from V and 7 from J; bases not matched to a gene: 4. The CDR3 DNA is TGTGCCAGCAGCCGGGGGGGGACAGAGCAGTACTTC. Its protein product is CASSRGGTEQYF.

On this clonotype: The missing conserved phenylalanine or tryptophan at the end of this CDR3 makes a read error likely. This chain connects TRBV7-9 to TRBJ2-1, with D unclear. Trimming removed 2 bases at V and 10 bases at J, with 12 bases between. This CDR3 region has 13 residues. Germline V gene lookup returns CDR1 SEHNR and CDR2 FQNEAQ (reference sequence). CDR3 sequence: CASSLMPTDEQFL. The CDR3 nucleotides read TGTGCCAGCAGCTTAATGCCGACCGACGAGCAGTTCCTC.

With respect to this clonotype: This could be a read error, since a much larger clone is one nucleotide away. The chain employs TRBV4-1 and TRBJ2-5; 10 nucleotides align to TRBD1. Per the germline V gene, CDR1 is MGHRA and CDR2 is YSYEKL. J lost 4 bases, V lost 4 bases, and 9 bases had no gene match. This CDR3 contains 16 residues. CDR3 protein: CASSRRDRGIGETQYF. In DNA form, the CDR3 reads TGCGCCAGCAGCCGTCGGGACAGGGGTATAGGAGAGACCCAGTACTTC.